Listed here are 15 T cell receptor beta chains from one sample, sequenced in a study of control samples from healthy donors and cancer patients. Profiling relied on immunoSEQ multiplex PCR, and the TCRdb table lists in-frame clones only, not all of them. Here the sample spans more than 65,000 clones, approximately 90% being singletons. Input material: PBMCs. These receptors originate from a woman aged 60-70 years with head and neck cancer.

The chain couples TRBV18 to TRBJ1-1, with D maybe TRBD1 (5 bases). Per germline, CDR1 KGHSH and CDR2 LQKENI. V was trimmed by 2 bases and J by 3 bases, leaving 10 bases between them. The CDR3 contains 14 residues. The CDR3 nucleotides read TGTGCCAGCTCACCAAGTGGGGGTCACACTGAAGCTTTCTTT. Its protein is CASSPSGGHTEAFF. The variable domain in full, with the rest retrieved from reference TRBV18 and TRBJ1-1, is NAGVMQNPRHLVRRRGQEARLRCSPMKGHSHVYWYRQLPEEGLKFMVYLQKENIIDESGMPKERFSAEFPKEGPSILRIQQVVRGDSAAYFCASSPSGGHTEAFFGQGTRLTVV.

This clone occurred once. This rearrangement joins TRBV7-9 to TRBJ2-5; a weak D match, TRBD2 (6 bases). The CDR3 is made up of 15 amino acids. Germline CDR1 is SEHNR and CDR2 is FQNEAQ (reference sequence). The ends were cut back, 5 bases at V and 5 bases at J, with 18 bases in the middle. Here the CDR3 DNA reads TGTGCCAGCAGCCAAGGGACTTCCCGGGCCGAGACCCAGTACTTC. This gives the protein CASSQGTSRAETQYF.

The chain has TRBV3-1 (or the pseudogene TRBV3-2) and TRBJ2-7, with D uncertain. Trimming took 1 base from V and 0 from J, leaving 7 bases between them. This CDR3 region has 14 residues. Germline loops: CDR1 LGHDT, CDR2 YNNKEL (reference sequence). CDR3 bases: TGTGCCAGCAGCCAAGTTTGGAACTCCTACGAGCAGTACTTC. This sequence encodes CASSQVWNSYEQYF.

The genes are TRBV19 and TRBJ2-7; D is unclear. V dropped 9 bases and J dropped 5 bases, with 8 bases sitting between them. The germline gives CDR1 LNHDA, CDR2 SQIVND (reference sequence). CDR3 length: 10 amino acids. CDR3 protein: CASGAHEQYF. CDR3 DNA: TGTGCCAGCGGCGCCCACGAGCAGTACTTC.

The rearrangement links TRBV28 to TRBJ2-5; 10 nucleotides align to TRBD2. With V trimmed by 6 bases and J by 5 bases, 12 bases remained unmatched. The CDR3 sequence is 16 residues long. Germline loops: CDR1 MDHEN, CDR2 SYDVKM. The CDR3 sequence is CASRRTSGPLGETQYF. The CDR3 DNA follows: TGTGCCAGCAGACGGACTAGCGGACCCCTGGGGGAGACCCAGTACTTC. Based on the CDR3 plus reference TRBV28 and TRBJ2-5, the full variable domain is DVKVTQSSRYLVKRTGEKVFLECVQDMDHENMFWYRQDPGLGLRLIYFSYDVKMKEKGDIPEGYSVSREKKERFSLILESASTNQTSMYLCASRRTSGPLGETQYFGPGTRLLVL.

The J gene is TRBJ2-3, the V gene TRBV28; D gene unclear. The CDR3 has 13 residues. V was cut by 7 bases and J by 7 bases, with 15 bases left in between. Per the germline V gene, CDR1 is MDHEN and CDR2 is SYDVKM. In DNA, the CDR3 is TGTGCCAGCACCACGCCGCTGGTAAATACGCAGTATTTT. Its translation: CASTTPLVNTQYF.

This clone was seen more than once but under ten times. The chain is built from TRBV11-2 and TRBJ1-5, with D unclear. V lost 4 bases, J lost 5 bases, and 6 bases lay in between. The CDR3 is made up of 12 amino acids. Germline V gene data show CDR1 as SGHAT and CDR2 as FQNNGV. This CDR3 is CASSSGYQPQHF. As DNA, the CDR3 is TGTGCCAGCAGCTCCGGCTATCAGCCCCAGCATTTT. The full variable domain, in which reference TRBV11-2 and TRBJ1-5 provide the parts outside the CDR3, is EAGVAQSPRYKIIEKRQSVAFWCNPISGHATLYWYQQILGQGPKLLIQFQNNGVVDDSQLPKDRFSAERLKGVDSTLKIQPAKLEDSAVYLCASSSGYQPQHFGDGTRLSIL.

The chain carries TRBV28 and TRBJ2-3; tentative D call: TRBD2 (7 bases). The CDR3 consists of 16 residues. Trimming cost V 7 bases and J 2 bases, with 19 bases left between them. Germline V gene sequence: CDR1 MDHEN, CDR2 SYDVKM. CDR3 in amino acids: CASNPRGAGNTDTQYF. The CDR3 nucleotides are TGTGCCAGCAACCCACGGGGGGCAGGGAACACAGATACGCAGTATTTT.

The J gene is TRBJ2-5, the V gene TRBV6-5, with D possibly TRBD1 on 6 matching bases. Germline CDR1 reads MNHEY; CDR2 reads SVGAGI. The CDR3 spans 14 residues. Trimming cost V 9 bases and J 0 bases, with 14 bases left between them. This CDR3 reads CASMTGPYQETQYF. DNA of the CDR3: TGTGCCAGTATGACAGGACCGTACCAAGAGACCCAGTACTTC.

This clone was counted only a few times. This chain uses TRBV11-3 with TRBJ1-1, with D unclear. Germline CDR1 and CDR2: SGHNT and YENEEA. Trimming pared 0 bases from V and 6 bases from J, leaving 8 bases between. The CDR3 runs 13 residues. CDR3 amino acids: CASSLDSLSEAFF. CDR3 sequence (DNA): TGTGCCAGCAGCTTAGATAGTCTTTCTGAAGCTTTCTTT. The full variable domain, its missing parts supplied by reference TRBV11-3 and TRBJ1-1, is EAGVVQSPRYKIIEKKQPVAFWCNPISGHNTLYWYLQNLGQGPELLIRYENEEAVDDSQLPKDRFSAERLKGVDSTLKIQPAELGDSAVYLCASSLDSLSEAFFGQGTRLTVV.

This chain uses TRBV28 with TRBJ2-5, with 9 bases identical to TRBD1. This CDR3 has 14 residues. Germline CDR1 is MDHEN and CDR2 is SYDVKM. V lost 5 bases, J lost 4 bases, and 5 bases stayed unmatched. The CDR3 spells CASSPRQGVETQYF. CDR3 in DNA: TGTGCCAGCAGTCCGAGACAGGGGGTAGAGACCCAGTACTTC.

V usage is TRBV7-2 and J usage is TRBJ1-1, with no clear D. CDR3 size: 16 residues. Trimming removed 1 base at V and 1 base at J, with 13 bases between. The germline gives CDR1 SGHTA, CDR2 FQGNSA. CDR3 in amino acids: CASSLVGGYSNTEAFF. CDR3 coding DNA: TGTGCCAGCAGCTTAGTGGGCGGCTACTCGAACACTGAAGCTTTCTTT. The entire variable domain, with the rest obtained from reference TRBV7-2 and TRBJ1-1, is as follows: GAGVSQSPSNKVTEKGKDVELRCDPISGHTALYWYRQSLGQGLEFLIYFQGNSAPDKSGLPSDRFSAERTGGSVSTLTIQRTQQEDSAVYLCASSLVGGYSNTEAFFGQGTRLTVV.

The V call is TRBV4-3, the J call TRBJ2-5, with TRBD1 as a possible D gene (6 bases). Germline assignment: CDR1 LGHNA and CDR2 YSLEER. This CDR3 is 13 amino acids long. The V and J ends lost 1 base and 4 bases respectively, with 7 bases between them. The CDR3 DNA is TGCGCCAGCAGCCAAGGGGGGCCAGAGACCCAGTACTTC. It is translated as CASSQGGPETQYF.

This chain joins TRBV6-2 or TRBV6-3 and TRBJ1-2; TRBD1 agrees at 9 bases. V shed 5 bases and J 3 bases; nucleotides not matched to a gene: 4. This CDR3 contains 14 residues. The germline V gene has CDR1 MNHEY and CDR2 SVGEGT. The CDR3 region has the DNA TGTGCCAGCAGTAACCGGGACAGGGACTATGGCTACACCTTC. This sequence encodes CASSNRDRDYGYTF.

This clone was counted between two and nine times. CDR3 DNA: TGTGCCAGCAGCCTTCCCGGGACTAGCGGGACCTACGAGCAGTACTTC. Its translation is CASSLPGTSGTYEQYF. The J gene is TRBJ2-7, the V gene TRBV11-2, with 13 bases that match TRBD2. CDR3 size: 16 residues. In germline, CDR1 is SGHAT, CDR2 FQNNGV. The V segment lost 5 bases and the J segment 2 bases; nucleotides outside the gene matches: 6.